A selection of T cell receptor beta chains follows, all from one sample in a study of T cells in Graves' hyperthyroidism and ophthalmopathy. One entry per CDR3 protein results from TCRdb running MiXCR on the multiplex PCR reads. The sample contains around 480,000 distinct CDR3 sequences, approximately 15% of which appear only once. Sequencing input: blood. Receptors originate from a young woman with Graves' hyperthyroidism. Both conserved end residues are part of each CDR3. The D gene is left open where the match is weak. Some rows mark clone size as missing; the rest say once, few, many or name a class of expanded clone.

d_call: .
j_call: TRBJ2-3
v_call: TRBV27
clone_size: .
cdr3_nt: TGTGCCAGCAGTCCCCACCGGGGGCTGGTAGATACGCAGTATTTT
cdr3_aa: CASSPHRGLVDTQYF

d_call: .
j_call: TRBJ1-2
v_call: TRBV12-3/TRBV12-4
clone_size: many
cdr3_nt: TGTGCCAGCACGTTCAGGCAGAACTATGGCTACACCTTC
cdr3_aa: CASTFRQNYGYTF

d_call: .
j_call: TRBJ2-2
v_call: TRBV6-1
clone_size: many
cdr3_nt: TGTGCCAACGGATGGGGCGGGGAGCTGTTTTTT
cdr3_aa: CANGWGGELFF

d_call: .
j_call: TRBJ2-3
v_call: TRBV12-3/TRBV12-4
clone_size: many
cdr3_nt: TGTGCCATCACCGGGGCTAGCGACCGCACAGATACGCAGTATTTT
cdr3_aa: CAITGASDRTDTQYF

d_call: TRBD1
j_call: TRBJ1-2
v_call: TRBV7-2
clone_size: many
cdr3_nt: TGTGCCAGCAGCTTCAAGGGGGCCCGAGGCTACACCTTC
cdr3_aa: CASSFKGARGYTF

d_call: .
j_call: TRBJ2-1
v_call: TRBV30
clone_size: .
cdr3_nt: TGTGCCTGGAGTGGGCGGGACCACGGGATCGATGAGCAGTTCTTC
cdr3_aa: CAWSGRDHGIDEQFF

d_call: .
j_call: TRBJ1-5
v_call: TRBV30
clone_size: .
cdr3_nt: TGTGCCTGGAGTCCGTATCAGGGGCTCAATCAGCCCCAGCATTTT
cdr3_aa: CAWSPYQGLNQPQHF

d_call: .
j_call: TRBJ2-6
v_call: TRBV3-1
clone_size: many
cdr3_nt: TGTGCCAGCAGCCAAGGGGTCCTTCAGGGGGCCAACGTCCTGACTTTC
cdr3_aa: CASSQGVLQGANVLTF

d_call: TRBD1
j_call: TRBJ1-2
v_call: TRBV6-1
clone_size: many
cdr3_nt: TGTGCCAGCAGTCCTAGGACAGGATCCAACTATGGCTACACCTTC
cdr3_aa: CASSPRTGSNYGYTF

d_call: TRBD1
j_call: TRBJ1-4
v_call: TRBV19
clone_size: many
cdr3_nt: TGTGCCAGTAGTGACCGGACAGGGCGGATACTCGGAGTTAAAAAACTGTTTTTT
cdr3_aa: CASSDRTGRILGVKKLFF

d_call: TRBD1
j_call: TRBJ1-1
v_call: TRBV30
clone_size: many
cdr3_nt: TGTGCCTGGAGTGCGACAGGGTTGTCTTATACTGAAGCTTTCTTT
cdr3_aa: CAWSATGLSYTEAFF

d_call: .
j_call: TRBJ1-3
v_call: TRBV20-1
clone_size: many
cdr3_nt: TGCAGTGCCGAAGTTGGAGGAAACACCATATATTTT
cdr3_aa: CSAEVGGNTIYF

d_call: .
j_call: TRBJ2-4
v_call: TRBV7-9
clone_size: .
cdr3_nt: TGTGCCAGCAGCTTTGATAGGGGGGGCGCGTCGGGTCACATTCAGTACTTC
cdr3_aa: CASSFDRGGASGHIQYF

d_call: .
j_call: TRBJ1-3
v_call: TRBV7-3
clone_size: few
cdr3_nt: TGTGCCAGCAGCTTAGGGGGGCTCAACTCTGGAAACACCATATATTTT
cdr3_aa: CASSLGGLNSGNTIYF

d_call: TRBD1
j_call: TRBJ2-7
v_call: TRBV4-1
clone_size: few
cdr3_nt: TGCGCCAGCAGCCAAGGCGCAGGGGACAGGGACGAGCAGTACTTC
cdr3_aa: CASSQGAGDRDEQYF

d_call: TRBD1
j_call: TRBJ1-4
v_call: TRBV12-3/TRBV12-4
clone_size: many
cdr3_nt: TGTGCCAGCAGTTTGGCCGACAGGGCCGTTAATGAAAAACTGTTTTTT
cdr3_aa: CASSLADRAVNEKLFF

d_call: .
j_call: TRBJ1-5
v_call: TRBV7-8
clone_size: many
cdr3_nt: TGTGCCAGCAGCTTATGGTCGACAGTAAATCAGCCCCAGCATTTT
cdr3_aa: CASSLWSTVNQPQHF

d_call: TRBD1
j_call: TRBJ1-2
v_call: TRBV7-6
clone_size: many
cdr3_nt: TGTGCCAGCAGCGATCGGACAGGGCTGCCGGTAGGATATGGCTACACCTTC
cdr3_aa: CASSDRTGLPVGYGYTF

d_call: .
j_call: TRBJ2-1
v_call: TRBV7-8
clone_size: few
cdr3_nt: TGTGCCAGCAGCCTAGCTCGAGACCTATACAATGAGCAGTTCTTC
cdr3_aa: CASSLARDLYNEQFF

d_call: .
j_call: TRBJ2-1
v_call: TRBV3-1
clone_size: .
cdr3_nt: TGTGCCAGCAGCCAGGCGGGCACCTCCTACAATGAGCAGTTCTTC
cdr3_aa: CASSQAGTSYNEQFF

d_call: TRBD2
j_call: TRBJ2-1
v_call: TRBV7-3
clone_size: many
cdr3_nt: TGTGCCAGCAGCTTAAGGGACTATCATGAGCAGTTCTTC
cdr3_aa: CASSLRDYHEQFF

d_call: TRBD1
j_call: TRBJ2-7
v_call: TRBV6-1
clone_size: .
cdr3_nt: TGTGCCAGCATGCAGGGGGCTTCCTACGAGCAGTACTTC
cdr3_aa: CASMQGASYEQYF

d_call: .
j_call: TRBJ2-1
v_call: TRBV5-4
clone_size: many
cdr3_nt: TGTGCCAGCAGCTTGGTGGGCGGGGAGAACAATGAGCAGTTCTTC
cdr3_aa: CASSLVGGENNEQFF

d_call: .
j_call: TRBJ2-3
v_call: TRBV20-1
clone_size: many
cdr3_nt: TGCAGTGCTAGAAGCCTGGGGGATACGCAGTATTTT
cdr3_aa: CSARSLGDTQYF

d_call: TRBD2
j_call: TRBJ2-1
v_call: TRBV7-3
clone_size: many
cdr3_nt: TGTGCCAGCAGCTCGCTAGCGGGAGGGGCTGATGAGCAGTTCTTC
cdr3_aa: CASSSLAGGADEQFF

d_call: .
j_call: TRBJ2-3
v_call: TRBV19
clone_size: few
cdr3_nt: TGTGCCAGTAGTATGCGTCTCCCCACAGATACGCAGTATTTT
cdr3_aa: CASSMRLPTDTQYF

d_call: .
j_call: TRBJ2-2
v_call: TRBV14
clone_size: .
cdr3_nt: TGTGCCAGCAGCCAACGCGACCATCAGGACCCGAGGGCCGGGGAGCTGTTTTTT
cdr3_aa: CASSQRDHQDPRAGELFF

d_call: .
j_call: TRBJ2-7
v_call: TRBV5-1
clone_size: few
cdr3_nt: TGCGCCAGCAGCTCAGCACAGGTCGGGACCACCTACGAGCAGTACTTC
cdr3_aa: CASSSAQVGTTYEQYF

d_call: .
j_call: TRBJ2-1
v_call: TRBV14
clone_size: .
cdr3_nt: TGTGCCGGCAGCCAAGCAGGAGGGCTGGGGGTTGATGAGCAGTTCTTC
cdr3_aa: CAGSQAGGLGVDEQFF

d_call: TRBD2
j_call: TRBJ2-7
v_call: TRBV4-1
clone_size: .
cdr3_nt: TGCGCCAGCAGCCATCCAGAAGCGGGAGACGAGCAGTACTTC
cdr3_aa: CASSHPEAGDEQYF

d_call: .
j_call: TRBJ1-1
v_call: TRBV7-3
clone_size: many
cdr3_nt: TGTGCCAGCAGCCTCTCAACCATAACTGAAGCTTTCTTT
cdr3_aa: CASSLSTITEAFF

d_call: TRBD2
j_call: TRBJ2-2
v_call: TRBV24-1
clone_size: many
cdr3_nt: TGTGCCACAAGAAGCGGGGGACACACCGGGGAGCTGTTTTTT
cdr3_aa: CATRSGGHTGELFF

d_call: .
j_call: TRBJ1-6
v_call: TRBV30
clone_size: many
cdr3_nt: TGTGCCTGGAGCCCGGGACAAAGTAATTCACCCCTCCACTTT
cdr3_aa: CAWSPGQSNSPLHF

d_call: .
j_call: TRBJ2-3
v_call: TRBV19
clone_size: .
cdr3_nt: TGTGCCAGTAAAGTTGGTCCAACCACAGATACGCAGTATTTT
cdr3_aa: CASKVGPTTDTQYF

d_call: TRBD2
j_call: TRBJ2-1
v_call: TRBV28
clone_size: once
cdr3_nt: TGTGCCAGCAGTTCCCTCTTGGCGGGAGCCTACAATGAGCAGTTCTTC
cdr3_aa: CASSSLLAGAYNEQFF

d_call: TRBD1
j_call: TRBJ1-2
v_call: TRBV29-1
clone_size: .
cdr3_nt: TGCAGCGTTAGGGACAGACTGTACACCTTC
cdr3_aa: CSVRDRLYTF

d_call: .
j_call: TRBJ2-2
v_call: TRBV30
clone_size: .
cdr3_nt: TGTGCCTGGAGTGGAGGCCACCTGCGCACCGGGGAGCTGTTTTTT
cdr3_aa: CAWSGGHLRTGELFF

d_call: .
j_call: TRBJ1-4
v_call: TRBV27
clone_size: many
cdr3_nt: TGTGCCAGCAGTTATTCGGGAGTTTGGTATGAAAAACTGTTTTTT
cdr3_aa: CASSYSGVWYEKLFF

d_call: TRBD2
j_call: TRBJ2-3
v_call: TRBV29-1
clone_size: .
cdr3_nt: TGCAGCGCCTCCAGCGGGGGGGGGGGTACGCAGTATTTT
cdr3_aa: CSASSGGGGTQYF

d_call: .
j_call: TRBJ1-2
v_call: TRBV12-3/TRBV12-4
clone_size: many
cdr3_nt: TGTGCCAGCAGTTTAAATGGGCTTAACTATGGCTACACCTTC
cdr3_aa: CASSLNGLNYGYTF

d_call: .
j_call: TRBJ1-1
v_call: TRBV4-1
clone_size: .
cdr3_nt: TGCGCCAGCAGCCACGGTCGGAAGAACACTGAAGCTTTCTTT
cdr3_aa: CASSHGRKNTEAFF

d_call: .
j_call: TRBJ1-1
v_call: TRBV11-2
clone_size: many
cdr3_nt: TGTGCCAGCAGCTCCCCGCCGCTTGACACCCACGGTGAAGCTTTCTTT
cdr3_aa: CASSSPPLDTHGEAFF

d_call: .
j_call: TRBJ2-1
v_call: TRBV18
clone_size: .
cdr3_nt: TGTGCCAGCTCACCAAGACCCGACAATGGGCAGTTCTTC
cdr3_aa: CASSPRPDNGQFF

d_call: .
j_call: TRBJ2-3
v_call: TRBV11-2
clone_size: many
cdr3_nt: TGTGCCAGCAGCTTAGGTGGGCAGCGGAGAAGCACAGATACGCAGTATTTT
cdr3_aa: CASSLGGQRRSTDTQYF

d_call: .
j_call: TRBJ2-5
v_call: TRBV5-1
clone_size: .
cdr3_nt: TGCGCCAGCTGGGACCCGATTATACAAGAGACCCAGTACTTC
cdr3_aa: CASWDPIIQETQYF

d_call: .
j_call: TRBJ2-4
v_call: TRBV6-1
clone_size: .
cdr3_nt: TGTGCCAGCACTCGACTAGGAGAGAACATTCAGTACTTC
cdr3_aa: CASTRLGENIQYF

d_call: .
j_call: TRBJ2-7
v_call: TRBV5-1
clone_size: few
cdr3_nt: TGCGCCAGCAGCTTGTTCGGCGGGACCGCCTACGAGCAGTACTTC
cdr3_aa: CASSLFGGTAYEQYF

d_call: TRBD1
j_call: TRBJ1-2
v_call: TRBV30
clone_size: many
cdr3_nt: TGTGCCTGGAGTGTGAGGGGGCGAGGCTACACCTTC
cdr3_aa: CAWSVRGRGYTF

d_call: .
j_call: TRBJ1-5
v_call: TRBV7-2
clone_size: few
cdr3_nt: TGTGCCAGCAGCGCGGGGGCTTCGCCCCAGCATTTT
cdr3_aa: CASSAGASPQHF